This TCR beta chain was captured in a study of cytomegalovirus exposure and HLA in healthy donors. Looked up from germline, CDR1 is SNHLY and CDR2 is FYNNEI. This CDR3 spans 14 amino acids. The trim removed 6 bases at V and 5 bases at J, leaving 7 bases unmatched. This PCR relied on a set of 60 Vbeta primers and 13 Jbeta primers. Measured with immunoSEQ multiplex PCR; TCRdb has only the in-frame clones, and not every one. The sample table sets out fewer than 150,000 clones. This receptor was identified in a woman aged 55 to 70 in good health and CMV-seronegative. The sequenced sample was PBMCs. The gene calls are TRBV2 and TRBJ1-2; TRBD1 matches 9 bases. The CDR3 region is CASRDGQGIYGYTF. The CDR3 DNA is TGTGCCAGCAGAGACGGACAGGGGATTTATGGCTACACCTTC.